This TCR beta chain was sequenced in a study of cytomegalovirus exposure and HLA in healthy donors. PCR was performed using 60 Vbeta and 13 Jbeta primers. Produced via immunoSEQ multiplex PCR; TCRdb's table is partial and in-frame only. The sample includes some 150,000 clones, 75% to 85% seen only once; the top ten take approximately 4.5%. Trimming removed 4 bases from V and 9 bases from J, with 7 bases in between. The V gene's germline CDR1 is MNHEY and CDR2 SVGAGI. The CDR3 is 11 amino acids. As for this clone: Its specificity is not known.

Donors consisted of healthy bone marrow donors. Points from the study as a whole: Some V segments, TRBV6-2 and TRBV6-3 among them, were indistinguishable and were therefore excluded. Several of the most significant clusters were apparently associated with common viral pathogens in a later analysis.

This receptor was obtained from a man aged 30-40 years in good health and CMV-seronegative. The chain has TRBV6-5 and TRBJ2-1; no firm D call. Sequences were obtained from PBMCs. Here the CDR3 reads CASSSPSEQFF. CDR3 coding DNA: TGTGCCAGCAGTTCCCCGAGTGAGCAGTTCTTC.